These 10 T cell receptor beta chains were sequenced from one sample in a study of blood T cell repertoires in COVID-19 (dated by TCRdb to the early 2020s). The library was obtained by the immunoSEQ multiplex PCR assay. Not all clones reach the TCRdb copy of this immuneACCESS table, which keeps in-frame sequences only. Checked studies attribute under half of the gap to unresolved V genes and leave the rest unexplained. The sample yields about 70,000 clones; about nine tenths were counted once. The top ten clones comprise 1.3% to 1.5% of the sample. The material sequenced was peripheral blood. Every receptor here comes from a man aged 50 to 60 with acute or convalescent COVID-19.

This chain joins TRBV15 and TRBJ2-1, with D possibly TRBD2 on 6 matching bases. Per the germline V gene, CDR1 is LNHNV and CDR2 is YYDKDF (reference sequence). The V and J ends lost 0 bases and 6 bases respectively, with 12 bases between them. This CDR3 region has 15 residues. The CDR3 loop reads CATSRDRLVVNEQFF. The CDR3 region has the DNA TGTGCCACCAGCAGAGACAGACTAGTAGTCAATGAGCAGTTCTTC.

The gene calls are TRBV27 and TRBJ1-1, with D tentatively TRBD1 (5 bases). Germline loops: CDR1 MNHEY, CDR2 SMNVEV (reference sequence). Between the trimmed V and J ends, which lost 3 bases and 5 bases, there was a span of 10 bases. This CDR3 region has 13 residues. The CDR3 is CASSLGGWTEAFF. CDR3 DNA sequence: TGTGCCAGCAGTTTGGGGGGGTGGACTGAAGCTTTCTTT.

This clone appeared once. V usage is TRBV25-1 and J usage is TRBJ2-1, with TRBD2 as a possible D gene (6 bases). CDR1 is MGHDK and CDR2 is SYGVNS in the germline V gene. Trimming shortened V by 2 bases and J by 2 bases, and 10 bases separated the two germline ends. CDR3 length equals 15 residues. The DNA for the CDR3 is TGTGCCAGCAGTGAACTCGGACTACCCTACAATGAGCAGTTCTTC. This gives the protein CASSELGLPYNEQFF.

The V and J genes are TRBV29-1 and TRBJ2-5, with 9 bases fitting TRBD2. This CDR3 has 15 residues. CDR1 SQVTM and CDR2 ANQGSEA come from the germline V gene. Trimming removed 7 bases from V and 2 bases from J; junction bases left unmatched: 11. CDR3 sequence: CSEKPLAGRQETQYF. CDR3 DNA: TGCAGCGAAAAACCCCTAGCGGGGAGGCAAGAGACCCAGTACTTC.

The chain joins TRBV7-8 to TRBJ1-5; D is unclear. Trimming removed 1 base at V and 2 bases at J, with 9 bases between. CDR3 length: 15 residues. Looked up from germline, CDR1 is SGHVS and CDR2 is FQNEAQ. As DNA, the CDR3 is TGTGCCAGCAGCTTAGTTTTTAGCGGCAATCAGCCCCAGCATTTT. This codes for CASSLVFSGNQPQHF.

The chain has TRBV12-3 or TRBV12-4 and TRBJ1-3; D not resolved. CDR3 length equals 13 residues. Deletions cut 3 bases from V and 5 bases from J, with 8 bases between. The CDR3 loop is CASSLIGRNTIYF. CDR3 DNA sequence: TGTGCCAGCAGTTTGATCGGGAGAAACACCATATATTTT.

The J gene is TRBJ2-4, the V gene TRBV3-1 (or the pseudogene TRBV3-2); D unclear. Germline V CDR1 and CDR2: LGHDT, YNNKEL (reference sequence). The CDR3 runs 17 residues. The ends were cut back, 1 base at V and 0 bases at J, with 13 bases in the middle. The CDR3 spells CASSQGWASAAKNIQYF. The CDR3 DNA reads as TGTGCCAGCAGCCAAGGTTGGGCAAGTGCAGCCAAAAACATTCAGTACTTC.

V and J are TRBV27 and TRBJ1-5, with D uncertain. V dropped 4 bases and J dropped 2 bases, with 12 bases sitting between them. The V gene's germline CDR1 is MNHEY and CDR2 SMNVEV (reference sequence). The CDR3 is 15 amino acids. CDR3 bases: TGTGCCAGCAGTTCCTTGGCAGGTGGCAATCAGCCCCAGCATTTT. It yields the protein CASSSLAGGNQPQHF.

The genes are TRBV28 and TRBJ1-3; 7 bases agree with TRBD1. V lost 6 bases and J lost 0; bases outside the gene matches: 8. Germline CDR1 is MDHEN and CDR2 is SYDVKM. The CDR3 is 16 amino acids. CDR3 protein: CASRPGQTLSGNTIYF. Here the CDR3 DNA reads TGTGCCAGCAGGCCGGGACAGACTCTCTCTGGAAACACCATATATTTT.

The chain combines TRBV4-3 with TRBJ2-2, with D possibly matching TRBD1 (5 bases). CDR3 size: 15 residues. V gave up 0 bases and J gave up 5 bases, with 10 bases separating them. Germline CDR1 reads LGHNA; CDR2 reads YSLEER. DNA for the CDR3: TGCGCCAGCAGCCAAGATCGAAGGGGAACCGGGGAGCTGTTTTTT. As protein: CASSQDRRGTGELFF.